A selection of T cell receptor beta chains follows, all from one sample in a study of blood T cell repertoires in COVID-19. The protocol was immunoSEQ multiplex PCR, while the TCRdb copy is restricted to in-frame clones and leaves out a portion. The sample records 50,000 to 60,000 clones, about 90% being singletons. Material: peripheral blood. These receptors were collected from a man aged 55 to 70 with active COVID-19. CDR3s include the opening cysteine and the closing phenylalanine or tryptophan. Each record gives: V gene, J gene, D gene, clone size, CDR3 DNA, CDR3 protein. D genes are given only for firm matches. Clone sizes are given selectively: once, few, many, or a class where the clone is expanded.

V gene: TRBV3-1/TRBV3-2; J gene: TRBJ1-5; D gene: TRBD1; clone size: -; CDR3 DNA: TGTGCCAGCAGCCAAGGGGACAGGGGGAATCAGCCCCAGCATTTT; CDR3 protein: CASSQGDRGNQPQHF
V gene: TRBV25-1; J gene: TRBJ2-3; D gene: TRBD1; clone size: -; CDR3 DNA: TGTGCCAGCAGTGAATACCAGGGGGCAAAGGATACGCAGTATTTT; CDR3 protein: CASSEYQGAKDTQYF
V gene: TRBV5-1; J gene: TRBJ2-1; D gene: -; clone size: -; CDR3 DNA: TGCGCCAGCAGCCCCCGAAGCGGCCCTGGGACATACAATGAGCAGTTCTTC; CDR3 protein: CASSPRSGPGTYNEQFF
V gene: TRBV12-5; J gene: TRBJ2-5; D gene: TRBD2; clone size: -; CDR3 DNA: TGTGCTAGTGGTTTGGAGTCGACTAGCGGGAGTAAAGAGACCCAGTACTTC; CDR3 protein: CASGLESTSGSKETQYF
V gene: TRBV5-1; J gene: TRBJ2-7; D gene: TRBD2; clone size: -; CDR3 DNA: TGCGCCAGCAGCTCCGGGACTAGCGGGAGGGGCGAGCAGTACTTC; CDR3 protein: CASSSGTSGRGEQYF
V gene: TRBV7-9; J gene: TRBJ1-1; D gene: -; clone size: once; CDR3 DNA: TGTGCCAGCAGCGGAGCCTCAGGGGCTGCTGAAGCTTTCTTT; CDR3 protein: CASSGASGAAEAFF
V gene: TRBV2; J gene: TRBJ1-2; D gene: TRBD1; clone size: -; CDR3 DNA: TGTGCCAGCAGTGTTCAGGGGGCGCGATATGGCTACACCTTC; CDR3 protein: CASSVQGARYGYTF
V gene: TRBV21-1; J gene: TRBJ2-5; D gene: -; clone size: -; CDR3 DNA: TGTGCCAGCAGCAAAGCGAGGCCGGGAGTAGGGGAGACCCAGTACTTC; CDR3 protein: CASSKARPGVGETQYF
V gene: TRBV25-1; J gene: TRBJ2-3; D gene: -; clone size: once; CDR3 DNA: TGTGCCAGCAGTACCTCCACAGGGTCAGATACGCAGTATTTT; CDR3 protein: CASSTSTGSDTQYF
V gene: TRBV10-1; J gene: TRBJ2-1; D gene: TRBD2; clone size: -; CDR3 DNA: TGCGCCAGCAGTGAGGGCGGGAGGCGAAATGAGCAGTTCTTC; CDR3 protein: CASSEGGRRNEQFF
V gene: TRBV5-6; J gene: TRBJ1-1; D gene: -; clone size: -; CDR3 DNA: TGTGCCAGCAGCGTCGGGAACACTGAAGCTTTCTTT; CDR3 protein: CASSVGNTEAFF
V gene: TRBV19; J gene: TRBJ2-3; D gene: TRBD2; clone size: once; CDR3 DNA: TGTGCCAGTACCCAGTATGGGACTAGCGGATACACAGATACGCAGTATTTT; CDR3 protein: CASTQYGTSGYTDTQYF
V gene: TRBV11-2; J gene: TRBJ2-7; D gene: -; clone size: once; CDR3 DNA: TGTGCCAGCAGCCTGGACGGGACTTATCGGCAGTACTTC; CDR3 protein: CASSLDGTYRQYF
V gene: TRBV12-3/TRBV12-4; J gene: TRBJ1-4; D gene: TRBD1; clone size: -; CDR3 DNA: TGTGCCACCTCTTCAGGGGGCTGGGAAAAACTGTTTTTT; CDR3 protein: CATSSGGWEKLFF
V gene: TRBV9; J gene: TRBJ2-1; D gene: TRBD1; clone size: -; CDR3 DNA: TGTGCCAGCAGCTCCAGACAGGGGTCTAGTGGGGATGAGCAGTTCTTC; CDR3 protein: CASSSRQGSSGDEQFF
V gene: TRBV18; J gene: TRBJ1-2; D gene: TRBD1; clone size: -; CDR3 DNA: TGTGCCAGCTCACCACCGACAGGGGGAGTAGGCTACACCTTC; CDR3 protein: CASSPPTGGVGYTF
V gene: TRBV5-6; J gene: TRBJ2-1; D gene: TRBD2; clone size: few; CDR3 DNA: TGTGCCAGCAGCAAGGGACTAGCCTACAATGAGCAGTTCTTC; CDR3 protein: CASSKGLAYNEQFF
V gene: TRBV29-1; J gene: TRBJ1-1; D gene: TRBD1; clone size: -; CDR3 DNA: TGCAGCGCAAGACAGGGGAGCACTGAAGCTTTCTTT; CDR3 protein: CSARQGSTEAFF
V gene: TRBV10-3; J gene: TRBJ2-7; D gene: TRBD1; clone size: few; CDR3 DNA: TGTGCCATCAGTGAGTCGAACGGGGACAGCACCTACGAGCAGTACTTC; CDR3 protein: CAISESNGDSTYEQYF
V gene: TRBV5-1; J gene: TRBJ2-7; D gene: TRBD1; clone size: -; CDR3 DNA: TGCGCCAGCACCCCGGACAGGGACCTCTACGAGCAGTACTTC; CDR3 protein: CASTPDRDLYEQYF
V gene: TRBV6-4; J gene: TRBJ1-1; D gene: TRBD1; clone size: -; CDR3 DNA: TGTGCCAGCAGTCCGGGACAGGGGGCGCGGACTGAAGCTTTCTTT; CDR3 protein: CASSPGQGARTEAFF
V gene: TRBV7-8; J gene: TRBJ2-1; D gene: TRBD2; clone size: -; CDR3 DNA: TGTGCCAGCAGCTGGGGACTAGCGGGAGGGCCGTCCTACAATGAGCAGTTCTTC; CDR3 protein: CASSWGLAGGPSYNEQFF
V gene: TRBV5-1; J gene: TRBJ2-6; D gene: TRBD1; clone size: once; CDR3 DNA: TGCGCCAGCAGCGTCGTACCTGGGACAGCTGGGGCCAACGTCCTGACTTTC; CDR3 protein: CASSVVPGTAGANVLTF
V gene: TRBV30; J gene: TRBJ1-3; D gene: -; clone size: -; CDR3 DNA: TGTGCCTGGAGTGTAGCCTCTGGAAACACCATATATTTT; CDR3 protein: CAWSVASGNTIYF
V gene: TRBV7-9; J gene: TRBJ2-5; D gene: TRBD1; clone size: -; CDR3 DNA: TGTGCCAGCAGCTTACCACGGACAGGGGAAGGGGAGACCCAGTACTTC; CDR3 protein: CASSLPRTGEGETQYF
V gene: TRBV3-1/TRBV3-2; J gene: TRBJ1-4; D gene: -; clone size: once; CDR3 DNA: TGTGCCAGCAGCCAAGGTATATCGGGGAATGAAAAACTGTTTTTT; CDR3 protein: CASSQGISGNEKLFF
V gene: TRBV27; J gene: TRBJ2-7; D gene: TRBD2; clone size: -; CDR3 DNA: TGTGCCAGCAGTATTACAGGGGCGGGAGGGGGCTCCTACGAGCAGTACTTC; CDR3 protein: CASSITGAGGGSYEQYF
V gene: TRBV6-5; J gene: TRBJ2-3; D gene: -; clone size: few; CDR3 DNA: TGTGCCAGCTGGGGGACTGGGGCGGGGGATACGCAGTATTTT; CDR3 protein: CASWGTGAGDTQYF
V gene: TRBV7-9; J gene: TRBJ2-1; D gene: -; clone size: -; CDR3 DNA: TGTGCCAGCAACAACCATAAACAAGTGGGGGGTGAGCAGTTCTTC; CDR3 protein: CASNNHKQVGGEQFF